These T cell receptor beta chains were read from a single sample in a study of neoadjuvant anti-PD-1 for oral cavity cancer. Libraries were prepared by immunoSEQ multiplex PCR; TCRdb keeps only in-frame clonotypes and omits some of them. The data show 6,000 to 8,500 clones, with around 48% seen just once and roughly a quarter held by the top ten. The sample here was tumor tissue, taken before nivolumab (anti-PD-1) treatment. The origin of the receptors is a person between 40 and 85 years old with oral cavity squamous cell carcinoma. Each CDR3 is given with its conserved first and last residue. Fields, in order: D gene, V gene, clone size, J gene, CDR3 DNA, CDR3 protein. D genes are given only for firm matches. The listing skips clone size in some rows; elsewhere it reads once, few, many or a size class.

-	TRBV2	-	TRBJ1-2	TGTGCCAGCAGTGACGGTAGGATCTATGGCTACACCTTC	CASSDGRIYGYTF
-	TRBV7-6	-	TRBJ1-5	TGTGCCAGCAGCCCGACATCCCGAGTAGGGGCCAATCAGCCCCAGCATTTT	CASSPTSRVGANQPQHF
-	TRBV5-1	few	TRBJ2-3	TGCGCCAGCAGCTTGGATGGCAGGGGGGAGGTAGATACGCAGTATTTT	CASSLDGRGEVDTQYF
-	TRBV6-1	-	TRBJ2-7	TGTGCCAGCAGCCGGGGCAGCACTTTCTCCTACGAGCAGTACTTC	CASSRGSTFSYEQYF
-	TRBV4-3	few	TRBJ1-2	TGCGCCAGCAGCCAAGAGGAGGGAGAGAACTATGGCTACACCTTC	CASSQEEGENYGYTF
-	TRBV19	few	TRBJ2-1	TGTGCCAGTAGTATAGAGGCGAGCTCCTACAATGAGCAGTTCTTC	CASSIEASSYNEQFF
TRBD1	TRBV19	-	TRBJ2-4	TGTGCCAGTAGCTTAAATACAGGGGTGGGAAACATTCAGTACTTC	CASSLNTGVGNIQYF
-	TRBV28	-	TRBJ2-7	TGTGCCAGCAGTATACCTGGGGGGAGTTACGAGCAGTACTTC	CASSIPGGSYEQYF
-	TRBV18	few	TRBJ1-2	TGTGCCAGCTCTCGGACAGCTCTTGATGGCTACACCTTC	CASSRTALDGYTF
TRBD1	TRBV10-3	-	TRBJ2-7	TGTGCCATCAGTGAGGGGGACAGGGGAAGATACGAGCAGTACTTC	CAISEGDRGRYEQYF
TRBD2	TRBV9	few	TRBJ2-1	TGTGCCAGCAGCGAAAGGACTAGCGGTGCCTACAATGAGCAGTTCTTC	CASSERTSGAYNEQFF
-	TRBV25-1	-	TRBJ1-4	TGTGCCAGCAGGACTACTCTGGGGGGGCACGAAAAACTGTTTTTT	CASRTTLGGHEKLFF
-	TRBV30	few	TRBJ2-3	TGTGCCTGGAGCCCGGGGACTTCAGTACATACGCAGTATTTT	CAWSPGTSVHTQYF
TRBD1	TRBV30	-	TRBJ2-7	TGTGCCTGGAGAAACCGCGGGACAGGAGAGCAGTACTTC	CAWRNRGTGEQYF
-	TRBV7-2	few	TRBJ1-5	TGTGCCAGCAGCCCCCCAAATCAGCCCCAGCATTTT	CASSPPNQPQHF
TRBD1	TRBV7-9	once	TRBJ2-5	TGTGCCAGCAGCTACGGCACAGGGGGTGGGGAGACCCAGTACTTC	CASSYGTGGGETQYF
TRBD1	TRBV5-6	-	TRBJ1-1	TGTGCCAGCAGCTCACAGGGGACCTTGAACACTGAAGCTTTCTTT	CASSSQGTLNTEAFF
TRBD1	TRBV18	few	TRBJ2-5	TGTGCCAGCTCACCCCTGGGACAGCAAGAGACCCAGTACTTC	CASSPLGQQETQYF
TRBD2	TRBV7-8	few	TRBJ2-5	TGTGCCAGCAGCCCCGGGACTACCTTTCGGGAGACCCAGTACTTC	CASSPGTTFRETQYF
-	TRBV5-1	few	TRBJ2-7	TGCGCCAGCAGCTGGGGGGGACAAAGTGCTAACGAGCAGTACTTC	CASSWGGQSANEQYF
-	TRBV10-3	-	TRBJ1-5	TGTGCCATCAGTGAGTCCTCGAGGGGGTTAGGTCAGCCCCAGCATTTT	CAISESSRGLGQPQHF
-	TRBV5-1	-	TRBJ2-5	TGCGCCAGCAGCTTGACGTCAGTCCAAGAGACCCAGTACTTC	CASSLTSVQETQYF
TRBD1	TRBV4-1	-	TRBJ2-2	TGCGCCAGCAGGGACACCAAAACAGGGGCGGGCACCGGGGAGCTGTTTTTT	CASRDTKTGAGTGELFF
TRBD1	TRBV4-3	-	TRBJ1-6	TGCGCCAGCAGCCAGTCCCGGACAGGCATTTCACCCCTCCACTTT	CASSQSRTGISPLHF
TRBD2	TRBV5-1	-	TRBJ2-3	TGCGCCAGCAGTTGGGCCTATGGGGGGACTAGCGGGGAGTATGGCACAGATACGCAGTATTTT	CASSWAYGGTSGEYGTDTQYF
-	TRBV10-3	medium-sized	TRBJ1-6	TGTGCCATCAGTGATAGCGGGACCCATGGACTGACTTATTCACCCCTCCACTTT	CAISDSGTHGLTYSPLHF
-	TRBV4-1	once	TRBJ1-2	TGCGCCAGCAGCCAAGATGTTGGGCAGGGAAACTATGGCTACACCTTC	CASSQDVGQGNYGYTF
-	TRBV6-1	-	TRBJ1-2	TGTGCCAGCAGCGCAGCGGGGTTCCTGGGGGATGGCTACACCTTC	CASSAAGFLGDGYTF
TRBD1	TRBV5-6	few	TRBJ2-7	TGTGCCAGCAGCTTGCCCCTCCGAAGGACAGGGTCCGAGCAGTACTTC	CASSLPLRRTGSEQYF
TRBD2	TRBV28	few	TRBJ2-3	TGTGCCAGCAGTTTCCTAGCGGGCACAGATACGCAGTATTTT	CASSFLAGTDTQYF
TRBD1	TRBV11-2	once	TRBJ1-2	TGTGCCAGCAGCCCCCGCGTCGATAGGAGGGGGCAGGACTATGGCTACACCTTC	CASSPRVDRRGQDYGYTF
TRBD2	TRBV19	once	TRBJ2-7	TGTGCCAGTAGTCAGGGACTAGCGGCTTACGAGCAGTACTTC	CASSQGLAAYEQYF
-	TRBV25-1	few	TRBJ2-7	TGTGCCAGCAGTGACCAGGGTATCGACGAGCAGTACTTC	CASSDQGIDEQYF
-	TRBV10-1	-	TRBJ1-6	TGCGCCAGCAGTGTTGAAAGGGAATCACCCCTCCACTTT	CASSVERESPLHF
TRBD2	TRBV18	few	TRBJ2-2	TGTGCCAGCTCACAGACTAGCGGGGGGGCCCGCACCGGGGAGCTGTTTTTT	CASSQTSGGARTGELFF
-	TRBV6-6	large	TRBJ2-5	TGTGCCAGCAGCCCCCGCGAAGTAGGGGAACGGGGGACCCAGTACTTC	CASSPREVGERGTQYF
TRBD1	TRBV27	-	TRBJ1-2	TGTGCCAGCAGTCCAACAGGGGGTGGCTATGGCTACACCTTC	CASSPTGGGYGYTF
-	TRBV19	-	TRBJ2-3	TGTGCCAGTAGTATTGGAGCGGACGTAACAGATACGCAGTATTTT	CASSIGADVTDTQYF
-	TRBV4-1	few	TRBJ1-2	TGCGCCAGCAGCCAACAGGGCGAATACACCTTC	CASSQQGEYTF
TRBD2	TRBV9	-	TRBJ2-5	TGTGCCAGCAGCATTAGCGGGGGGCCCCAAGAGACCCAGTACTTC	CASSISGGPQETQYF
-	TRBV6-5	-	TRBJ1-2	TGTGCCAGCAGTCCGTCCAATGTTGGCTACACCTTC	CASSPSNVGYTF
-	TRBV6-5	few	TRBJ1-3	TGTGCCAGCAGTCCTACAGGGAGCTCTGGAAACACCATATATTTT	CASSPTGSSGNTIYF
TRBD1	TRBV19	few	TRBJ1-2	TGTGCCAGTAGTAAAAACCGGGACAGGGGAGCTGGCTACACCTTC	CASSKNRDRGAGYTF
-	TRBV2	-	TRBJ1-2	TGTGCCAGCAAGGGGCGTAACTATGGCTACACCTTC	CASKGRNYGYTF
-	TRBV5-1	few	TRBJ2-2	TGCGCCAGCAGAAGTAGGGTGAACACCGGGGAGCTGTTTTTT	CASRSRVNTGELFF
-	TRBV29-1	-	TRBJ1-1	TGCAGCGTTGAAGACCCCTTCGGGGGAGTTAACACTGAAGCTTTCTTT	CSVEDPFGGVNTEAFF